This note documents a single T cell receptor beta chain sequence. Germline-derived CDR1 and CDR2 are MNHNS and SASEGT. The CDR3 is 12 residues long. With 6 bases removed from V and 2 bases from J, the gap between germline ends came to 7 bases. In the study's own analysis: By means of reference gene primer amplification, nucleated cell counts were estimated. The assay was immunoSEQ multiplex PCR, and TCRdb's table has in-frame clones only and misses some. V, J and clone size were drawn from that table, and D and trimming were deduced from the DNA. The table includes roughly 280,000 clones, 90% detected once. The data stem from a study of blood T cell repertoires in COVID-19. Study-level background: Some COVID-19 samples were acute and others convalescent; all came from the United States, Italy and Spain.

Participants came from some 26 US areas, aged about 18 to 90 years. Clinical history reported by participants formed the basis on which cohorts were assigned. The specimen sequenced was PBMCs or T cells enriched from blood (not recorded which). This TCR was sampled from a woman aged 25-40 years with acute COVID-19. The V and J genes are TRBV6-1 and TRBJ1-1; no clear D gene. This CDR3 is CASRPGNTEAFF. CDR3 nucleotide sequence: TGTGCCAGCAGACCGGGAAACACTGAAGCTTTCTTT.